One and the same sample provided the 27 T cell receptor beta chains below, sequenced in a study of beta chain features in type 1 diabetes. Reverse transcribing all isolated RNA meant expressed TCRB transcripts were sequenced. Generated by immunoSEQ multiplex PCR, the TCRdb table keeps only in-frame clones and is missing some. The repertoire consists of around 290,000 clones, with under 8.5% occurring once and the leading ten covering 0.9% to 1.2%. The sample comprised central memory CD4+ T cells from blood. The source of these receptors is a woman between 18 and 29 years old in good health.

The rearrangement uses TRBV7-3 and TRBJ1-2, with D possibly matching TRBD1 (5 bases). The length of the CDR3 is 14 residues. Trimming left V 3 bases short and J 6 bases short, with 14 bases between. Germline V gene data show CDR1 as SGHTA and CDR2 as FQGTGA. The CDR3 DNA is TGTGCCAGCAGCTTGAACGGGGGTATGAATGGCTACACCTTC. This codes for CASSLNGGMNGYTF.

A note on this clone: Other nucleotide sequences from this sample produce the same CDR3. The chain combines TRBV2 with TRBJ2-1; tentative D call: TRBD1 (6 bases). Germline loops: CDR1 SNHLY, CDR2 FYNNEI. With 2 bases removed from V and 2 bases from J, the gap between germline ends came to 10 bases. The CDR3 consists of 15 residues. This CDR3 is CASSEPGGTYNEQFF. The CDR3 nucleotides are TGTGCCAGCAGTGAACCTGGGGGCACCTACAATGAGCAGTTCTTC. Using reference TRBV2 and TRBJ2-1 for the parts outside the CDR3, the full variable domain is EPEVTQTPSHQVTQMGQEVILRCVPISNHLYFYWYRQILGQKVEFLVSFYNNEISEKSEIFDDQFSVERPDGSNFTLKIRSTKLEDSAMYFCASSEPGGTYNEQFFGPGTRLTVL.

This clone was detected only a few times. The genes are TRBV21-1 and TRBJ1-1; the table's D gene call, TRBD1, was not cross checked with the DNA. TRBV21-1 constitutes a pseudogene. The CDR3 spans 15 residues. The CDR3 loop is CASSRRRTGMAEAFF. In nucleotides, the CDR3 is TGTGCCAGCAGCAGACGCAGGACAGGGATGGCTGAAGCTTTCTTT.

The CDR3 here is CASSPLKYTQYEQYV. CDR3 bases: TGTGCCAGCAGTCCCCTGAAATATACACAATACGAGCAGTACGTC. The rearrangement uses TRBV6-1 and TRBJ2-7; D uncertain. V lost 5 bases, J lost 4 bases, and 18 bases lay in between. This CDR3 region has 15 residues. Germline CDR1 reads MNHNS; CDR2 reads SASEGT.

This clone has only a few counts. The chain uses TRBV7-9 and TRBJ1-5; the D is unclear. Germline lookup yields CDR1 SEHNR and CDR2 FQNEAQ (reference sequence). This CDR3 spans 13 amino acids. V lost 3 bases and J lost 7, with 10 bases in between. The CDR3 region has the DNA TGTGCCAGCAGCTTGACCACCGGCCAGCCCCAGCATTTT. Encoded protein: CASSLTTGQPQHF.

This clone showed up just a few times. The rearrangement joins TRBV14 to TRBJ1-5; 7 positions match TRBD1. There are 15 residues in the CDR3. Germline CDR1 SGHDN, CDR2 FVKESK. Trimming at V came to 4 bases and at J to 5 bases, leaving 8 bases not matched to a gene. The DNA of the CDR3 is TGTGCCAGCAGCCCCTCCGGCAGGGGGGATCAGCCCCAGCATTTT. Translating gives CASSPSGRGDQPQHF.

This clone was seen more than once but under ten times. The genes are TRBV4-1 and TRBJ2-3; TRBD2 matches 7 bases. V was clipped by 5 bases and J by 5 bases; unmatched bases: 4. Germline CDR1 MGHRA, CDR2 YSYEKL. The CDR3 has 13 residues. In DNA form, the CDR3 reads TGCGCCAGCAGCGCCGGGGGGATAGATACGCAGTATTTT. It yields the protein CASSAGGIDTQYF.

The chain links TRBV29-1 to TRBJ1-3; D is perhaps TRBD1 (6 bases). Germline-derived CDR1 and CDR2 are SQVTM and ANQGSEA. Trimming left V 2 bases short and J 0 bases short, with 14 bases between. The CDR3 is 16 residues long. CDR3 in DNA: TGCAGCGTTGAAACGGGACACTTCGACTCTGGAAACACCATATATTTT. Protein product: CSVETGHFDSGNTIYF.

On this clone itself: This CDR3 is also generated by other DNA sequences in the sample. This chain uses TRBV28 with TRBJ1-6; D remains unclear. CDR1 MDHEN and CDR2 SYDVKM come from the germline V gene. V lost 3 bases to trimming and J lost 4 bases, with 7 bases between them. The CDR3 runs 14 residues. CDR3 sequence reads: CASSFGRYNSPLHF. For the CDR3, the DNA is TGTGCCAGCAGTTTTGGCAGATATAATTCACCCCTCCACTTT. Using reference TRBV28 and TRBJ1-6 for the parts outside the CDR3, the full variable domain is DVKVTQSSRYLVKRTGEKVFLECVQDMDHENMFWYRQDPGLGLRLIYFSYDVKMKEKGDIPEGYSVSREKKERFSLILESASTNQTSMYLCASSFGRYNSPLHFGNGTRLTVT.

This clone appeared a few times. This chain connects TRBV18 to TRBJ1-2, with D uncertain. Trimming pared 0 bases from V and 4 bases from J, leaving 9 bases between. The CDR3 is 14 amino acids. Germline values: CDR1 KGHSH, CDR2 LQKENI. CDR3 sequence reads: CASSPPARVYGYTF. DNA of the CDR3: TGTGCCAGCTCACCACCGGCAAGGGTCTATGGCTACACCTTC.

V usage is TRBV11-1 and J usage is TRBJ1-1; D possibly corresponds to TRBD1 (5 bases). Trimming stripped 3 bases from V and 8 bases from J, with 16 bases between. The CDR3 loop spans 14 amino acids. Germline-derived CDR1 and CDR2 are SGHAT and FQDESV (reference sequence). CDR3 sequence reads: CASSFADLRVEAFF. The CDR3 DNA reads as TGTGCCAGCAGCTTTGCGGACCTCAGGGTAGAAGCTTTCTTT.

This clone has only a few counts. This chain connects TRBV2 to TRBJ1-1; 10 bases are shared with TRBD1. Germline-derived CDR1 and CDR2 are SNHLY and FYNNEI. With V trimmed by 4 bases and J by 10 bases, 12 bases remained unmatched. The CDR3 sequence is 15 residues long. The CDR3 DNA reads TGTGCCAGCAGTGGCAGCCCCATTGGGACAGGGGCAGCTTTCTTT. This gives the protein CASSGSPIGTGAAFF.

The genes are TRBV4-3 and TRBJ2-6; TRBD1 is a possible D gene (6 bases). V dropped 2 bases and J dropped 1 base, with 18 bases sitting between them. The CDR3 extends over 19 amino acids. Germline loops: CDR1 LGHNA, CDR2 YSLEER. CDR3 coding DNA: TGCGCCAGCAGCCAACGTGCCGGGACACAATCATCTGGGGCCAACGTCCTGACTTTC. Protein: CASSQRAGTQSSGANVLTF.

V is TRBV6-7 and J is TRBJ2-7; TRBD1 aligns across 7 bases. TRBV6-7 is an ORF for which the function is uncertain. The CDR3 is made up of 15 amino acids. After removal of 4 bases from V and 5 bases from J, the junction contained 11 bases not matched to a gene. The CDR3: CASSSLFLQGNEQYV. CDR3 coding DNA: TGTGCCAGCAGTTCCCTATTTTTACAGGGGAACGAGCAGTACGTC.

This clone was seen a few times. This chain uses TRBV11-3 with TRBJ2-3; D is possibly TRBD1 or TRBD2 (5 bases each). Trimming took off 3 bases at V and 1 base at J, with 11 bases between the two ends. Germline V gives CDR1 SGHNT, CDR2 YENEEA. The CDR3 is 15 amino acids. The CDR3 DNA sequence: TGTGCCAGCAGCTTTGGGGGAGAGGGCACAGATACGCAGTATTTT. It is translated as CASSFGGEGTDTQYF.

The J gene is TRBJ2-3, the V gene TRBV9, with D unresolved. Germline V gene sequence: CDR1 SGDLS, CDR2 YYNGEE. Trimming took off 0 bases at V and 3 bases at J, with 14 bases between the two ends. This CDR3 contains 16 residues. In DNA, the CDR3 is TGTGCCAGCAGCGTAGTAAGACAAGCCAAGACAGATACGCAGTATTTT. Its protein is CASSVVRQAKTDTQYF.

In its sample, this clone was seen a few times. This chain links TRBV18 with TRBJ1-1; the match to TRBD1 covers 7 bases. Germline loops: CDR1 KGHSH, CDR2 LQKENI. The V and J ends lost 2 bases and 8 bases, in that order; junction bases with no gene match: 8. This CDR3 spans 14 amino acids. The CDR3 coding sequence is TGTGCCAGCTCACCAAGTGGAGGGGGCGCGGAAGCTTTCTTT. This sequence encodes CASSPSGGGAEAFF. The whole variable domain, remainder taken from reference TRBV18 and TRBJ1-1, is NAGVMQNPRHLVRRRGQEARLRCSPMKGHSHVYWYRQLPEEGLKFMVYLQKENIIDESGMPKERFSAEFPKEGPSILRIQQVVRGDSAAYFCASSPSGGGAEAFFGQGTRLTVV.

Only a few counts were recorded for this clone. The chain couples TRBV4-2 to TRBJ2-3; no definite D call. Germline CDR1 LGHNA, CDR2 YNFKEQ. The V and J ends lost 4 bases and 1 base respectively, with 3 bases between them. This CDR3 comprises 12 residues. The CDR3 DNA reads as TGTGCCAGCAGCCTCCGCACAGATACGCAGTATTTT. As protein: CASSLRTDTQYF.

This clone was picked up a small number of times. The V gene is TRBV9, the J gene TRBJ1-1; D gene unclear. CDR1 SGDLS and CDR2 YYNGEE come from the germline V gene. The CDR3 is 14 amino acids. The V end lost 4 bases, the J end lost 5 bases, and 15 bases lay between the germline ends. The CDR3 sequence: CASSPPGGRTEAFF. The CDR3, as DNA: TGTGCCAGCAGCCCGCCGGGAGGGCGTACTGAAGCTTTCTTT.

V usage is TRBV4-1 and J usage is TRBJ2-2; 8 nucleotides line up with TRBD2. The CDR3 runs 15 residues. With 3 bases clipped from V and 5 bases from J, the junction kept 5 bases outside the gene matches. Per the germline V gene, CDR1 is MGHRA and CDR2 is YSYEKL. The CDR3 DNA reads TGCGCCAGCAGCCATATCGGGAGGGCGACCGGGGAGCTGTTTTTT. Translated: CASSHIGRATGELFF.

V and J are TRBV5-4 and TRBJ2-5, with 8 positions matching TRBD2. The CDR3 has 14 amino acids. Germline CDR1 is SGHNT and CDR2 is YYREEE (reference sequence). V lost 3 bases and J lost 2; bases outside the gene matches: 3. CDR3 DNA sequence: TGTGCCAGCAGCTCTCCGGGGGGGCAAGAGACCCAGTACTTC. Translated, it gives CASSSPGGQETQYF.

This clone appeared many times. This specimen includes other DNA sequences encoding the same CDR3. The chain carries TRBV6-6 and TRBJ1-2; D is perhaps TRBD1 (5 bases). Trimming pared 6 bases from V and 3 bases from J, leaving 11 bases between. The CDR3 length is 13 residues. Germline V gives CDR1 MNHNY, CDR2 SVGAGI (reference sequence). The CDR3 DNA sequence: TGTGCCAGCAGCCCCACAGGAGACTATGGCTACACCTTC. Translation gives CASSPTGDYGYTF.

The genes are TRBV6-5 and TRBJ1-1; no clear D. This CDR3 region has 13 residues. Germline V gene data show CDR1 as MNHEY and CDR2 as SVGAGI. With 7 bases removed from V and 1 base from J, the gap between germline ends came to 10 bases. The CDR3 region is CASTGPENTEAFF. For the CDR3, the DNA is TGTGCCAGCACTGGGCCTGAGAACACTGAAGCTTTCTTT.

This clone showed up many times. The V call is TRBV29-1, the J call TRBJ1-2; D is unresolved. Germline V gives CDR1 SQVTM, CDR2 ANQGSEA. Trimming took off 3 bases at V and 4 bases at J, with 12 bases between the two ends. The CDR3 runs to 13 residues. Here the CDR3 DNA reads TGCAGCGTTGATCGTTCGGGAAGCTATGGCTACACCTTC. It encodes CSVDRSGSYGYTF.

The chain couples TRBV6-6 to TRBJ1-3; no firm D call. Germline V gene lookup returns CDR1 MNHNY and CDR2 SVGAGI (reference sequence). V lost 7 bases and J 0 bases, leaving 10 bases between the germline ends. The CDR3 contains 14 residues. CDR3 DNA: TGTGCCAGCACCACGTCGGGCTCTGGAAACACCATATATTTT. It yields the protein CASTTSGSGNTIYF.

In this sample, this clone turned up many times. The chain links TRBV14 to TRBJ2-1; D may correspond to TRBD1 or TRBD2 (5 bases each). CDR3 length equals 16 residues. CDR1 SGHDN and CDR2 FVKESK come from the germline V gene. V lost 1 base and J 5 bases, leaving 15 bases between the germline ends. The CDR3 sequence: CASSQVAGLGDNEQFF. The DNA for the CDR3 is TGTGCCAGCAGCCAAGTGGCAGGGCTGGGGGACAATGAGCAGTTCTTC.

This clone was seen a handful of times. V is TRBV7-2 and J is TRBJ2-7; 8 bases map to TRBD2. This CDR3 comprises 15 residues. Germline assignment: CDR1 SGHTA and CDR2 FQGNSA. V gave up 6 bases and J gave up 2 bases; unmatched junction bases: 9. This chain's CDR3 is CASRKGAGAPYEQYF. The CDR3 bases are TGTGCCAGCAGAAAAGGAGCGGGAGCCCCCTACGAGCAGTACTTC.